A selection of T cell receptor beta chains follows, all from one sample in a study of T cells in localized non-small cell lung cancer. Data came from immunoSEQ multiplex PCR; TCRdb stores just in-frame clones and leaves some out. The data show approximately 21,000 clones, about 88% seen once. The specimen comprised peripheral blood, sampled before any cancer treatment. The origin of the receptors is a male donor at least 60 years old with stage I lung adenocarcinoma. Both conserved end residues are part of each CDR3. D genes are given only for firm matches. Only part of the rows carry a size: once, few, many, or a class if the clone is expanded.

DNA	CDR3	V	D	length	J	size
TGTGCCAGCAGTTTGGGAGCGGGAGCGCGCACAGATACGCAGTATTTT	CASSLGAGARTDTQYF	TRBV27	TRBD2	16	TRBJ2-3	.
TGCGCCAGCAGCCAAGCCCCCAGTGGGGGCAGGGGTTTGCCAGATACGCAGTATTTT	CASSQAPSGGRGLPDTQYF	TRBV4-3	.	19	TRBJ2-3	.
TGCGCCAGCAGCTTGGCGGTGGGAGTTCCTCGGGGAGAGACCCAGTACTTC	CASSLAVGVPRGETQYF	TRBV5-1	.	17	TRBJ2-5	.
TGTGCCAGTATTTGCCTCCTCAGGGCAACTAATGAAAAACTGTTTTTT	CASICLLRATNEKLFF	TRBV21-1	.	16	TRBJ1-4	once
TGTGCCAGCAGCCCCGACAGGGGGCAATACAATGAGCAGTTCTTC	CASSPDRGQYNEQFF	TRBV7-2	TRBD1	15	TRBJ2-1	.
TGTGCCAGCAGTTGGGGGATCCTTGAGACCCAGTACTTC	CASSWGILETQYF	TRBV28	.	13	TRBJ2-5	.
TGTGCCAGCAGCATGCGGGGTGGTCGGGTTGGCACAGATACGCAGTATTTT	CASSMRGGRVGTDTQYF	TRBV9	.	17	TRBJ2-3	.
TGTGCCAGCTGGTTTAAACTGTTTTTT	CASWFKLFF	TRBV28	.	9	TRBJ1-4	.
TGTGCCAGCAGCCCAATTGGAACAGGGGCGTTAGGGGGGGAGCTGTTTTTT	CASSPIGTGALGGELFF	TRBV9	TRBD1	17	TRBJ2-2	.
TGTGCCAGCAGCACGACAGCTTCCCTGAACACCGGGGAGCTGTTTTTT	CASSTTASLNTGELFF	TRBV4-2	.	16	TRBJ2-2	.
TGTGCCAGCAGTCCCAGGGGGCAGAACACTGAAGCTTTCTTT	CASSPRGQNTEAFF	TRBV27	TRBD1	14	TRBJ1-1	.
TGTGCCACCTCCCCTAGGGGCAATGAGCAGTTCTTC	CATSPRGNEQFF	TRBV15	.	12	TRBJ2-1	few
TGTGCCACCAGCAGTTTGGACAGGGGGATTTACAATGAGCAGTTCTTC	CATSSLDRGIYNEQFF	TRBV15	TRBD1	16	TRBJ2-1	.
TGTGCCAGCAGCCAAATCGGGCGAGACAACACCATATATTTT	CASSQIGRDNTIYF	TRBV4-2	.	14	TRBJ1-3	few
TGCGCCAGCAGCCAAGACAGAAATCAGCCCCAGCATTTT	CASSQDRNQPQHF	TRBV4-3	.	13	TRBJ1-5	.
TGTGCCAGCACCCTAGCGGGGGGACACACAGATACGCAGTATTTT	CASTLAGGHTDTQYF	TRBV6-6	TRBD2	15	TRBJ2-3	.
TGTGCCAGCCGAAGGACGGCGACCTCTGGAAACACCATATATTTT	CASRRTATSGNTIYF	TRBV6-9	.	15	TRBJ1-3	.
TGTGCCAGCAGCTTAGTCGGAGGACTAGCGGCCACAGATACGCAGTATTTT	CASSLVGGLAATDTQYF	TRBV7-9	TRBD2	17	TRBJ2-3	.
TGCAGTGCTAGAGCCGGGGTAGGGGCTTTCTTT	CSARAGVGAFF	TRBV20-1	.	11	TRBJ1-1	.
TGTGCCAGCAGTGGGACTAGCGGTGGCGGGGAGCTGTTTTTT	CASSGTSGGGELFF	TRBV6-5	TRBD2	14	TRBJ2-2	.
TGTGCCAGCAGTTTATACGCTAGCCAAGAGACCCAGTACTTC	CASSLYASQETQYF	TRBV27	.	14	TRBJ2-5	.
TGTGCCAGCAGCTTGAGGGGGGGTACCTACAATGAGCAGTTCTTC	CASSLRGGTYNEQFF	TRBV5-5	.	15	TRBJ2-1	.
TGTGCCAGCAGCGGCGGGACAGGGAGGGGCGAGCAGTACTTC	CASSGGTGRGEQYF	TRBV5-8	TRBD1	14	TRBJ2-7	.
TGTGCCAGCAGCTTTAGACAGGGATTGGCAGATACGCAGTATTTT	CASSFRQGLADTQYF	TRBV7-2	TRBD1	15	TRBJ2-3	.
TGTGCCAGCAGCAAACAGGGAACCACTGAAGCTTTCTTT	CASSKQGTTEAFF	TRBV28	.	13	TRBJ1-1	.
TGTGCCAGTCTCGGGATGAACACTGAAGCTTTCTTT	CASLGMNTEAFF	TRBV19	.	12	TRBJ1-1	.
TGCGCCAGCAGCTTGGCGGCAGGGACGAACACCGGGGAGCTGTTTTTT	CASSLAAGTNTGELFF	TRBV5-1	.	16	TRBJ2-2	.
TGCGCCAGCAGCCGCCCAGGGAGGAACTATGGCTACACCTTC	CASSRPGRNYGYTF	TRBV4-1	.	14	TRBJ1-2	.
TGTGCCACCGCGACGGGGGGAGCTAACTATGGCTACACCTTC	CATATGGANYGYTF	TRBV15	.	14	TRBJ1-2	.
TGTGCCAGCTCACCAACAGGGGATCAGCCCCAGCATTTT	CASSPTGDQPQHF	TRBV18	TRBD1	13	TRBJ1-5	.
TGTGCCAGCAGCTTACTAGCGGGGGAGACCGGGGAGCTGTTTTTT	CASSLLAGETGELFF	TRBV7-3	TRBD2	15	TRBJ2-2	.
TGTGCCAGCAGTCCTCGAGGCAGGGGTTACAATGAGCAGTTCTTC	CASSPRGRGYNEQFF	TRBV25-1	.	15	TRBJ2-1	.
TGTGCCAGCAGCTCTCAGTACAATGAGCAGTTCTTC	CASSSQYNEQFF	TRBV11-3	.	12	TRBJ2-1	.
TGTGCCAGCAGTATATTGGACAGGGGGCAAAGTGAAGCTTTCTTT	CASSILDRGQSEAFF	TRBV6-1	TRBD1	15	TRBJ1-1	.
TGCGCCAGCAGCCAAGAGAGGTCGGTGGGGGGGCGTTCCTACGAGCAGTACTTC	CASSQERSVGGRSYEQYF	TRBV4-1	.	18	TRBJ2-7	once
TGTGCCAGCAGTAGTTCGGGCCGGGGAACTGAAGCTTTCTTT	CASSSSGRGTEAFF	TRBV25-1	.	14	TRBJ1-1	.
TGTGCCAGCAGCTTAGGAGGGACAGTTAAGACCCAGTACTTC	CASSLGGTVKTQYF	TRBV11-3	TRBD1	14	TRBJ2-5	.
TGCGCCAGCAGCCCCGGGACAGGGACTTACGAGCAGTACTTC	CASSPGTGTYEQYF	TRBV4-3	TRBD1	14	TRBJ2-7	.
TGTGCCTGGAGTGCAGGGGTCCCCAACTATGGCTACACCTTC	CAWSAGVPNYGYTF	TRBV30	.	14	TRBJ1-2	.
TGTGCTATCCAGGGTATACTCACAGATACGCAGTATTTT	CAIQGILTDTQYF	TRBV28	.	13	TRBJ2-3	once
TGTGCCAGCAGCCCGGACAGGGGGGCGTACGGCTACACCTTC	CASSPDRGAYGYTF	TRBV9	TRBD1	14	TRBJ1-2	.
TGTGCCAGCAGCCAAGGTACAGGGCGGGACACTGAAGCTTTCTTT	CASSQGTGRDTEAFF	TRBV14	.	15	TRBJ1-1	.
TGCGCCAGCAGTGTGGGGACAGTGAACACCGGGGAGCTGTTTTTT	CASSVGTVNTGELFF	TRBV10-1	TRBD1	15	TRBJ2-2	.
TGTGCCAGCAGCGCCGGGACTTGGGGGAGCGAGCAGTACTTC	CASSAGTWGSEQYF	TRBV9	.	14	TRBJ2-7	once
TGTGCCAGCAGTTTAACCACAGGGAGGGCGGGTGAAGCTTTCTTT	CASSLTTGRAGEAFF	TRBV27	.	15	TRBJ1-1	.
TGTGCCAGTAGTATAGGGGGTCTCCGAGGTTACGAGCAGTACTTC	CASSIGGLRGYEQYF	TRBV19	.	15	TRBJ2-7	.
TGTGCCAGCAGCCCACAGGGAGCCCTCCCTCACGAGCAGTACTTC	CASSPQGALPHEQYF	TRBV6-5	.	15	TRBJ2-7	.
TGTGCCAGCAGGACCGGGACAAGGAACACCGGGGAGCTGTTTTTT	CASRTGTRNTGELFF	TRBV6-1	.	15	TRBJ2-2	.